Each of the 4 T cell receptor beta chains below was sequenced from the same sample in a study of OX40 agonist ivuxolimab in advanced cancers. The table came from immunoSEQ multiplex PCR; TCRdb's copy has only in-frame clones and leaves some out. Altogether 90,000 to 150,000 clones are present, approximately 92% being singletons, with the ten largest covering approximately 0.51%. This specimen was CD4+ or CD8+ T cells sorted from blood, taken in a trial of the OX40 agonist ivuxolimab. These receptors all come from an adult with an advanced solid tumor such as melanoma, head and neck, liver or kidney cancer.

V gene TRBV28 combines with J gene TRBJ1-2; 11 nucleotides match TRBD1. This CDR3 spans 14 amino acids. The J segment lost 6 bases and the V segment lost 6 bases, leaving 6 bases of the junction unmatched. Germline V gene sequence: CDR1 MDHEN, CDR2 SYDVKM. This CDR3 reads CASRRGQGVDGYTF. The DNA of the CDR3 is TGTGCCAGCAGACGGGGACAGGGGGTCGATGGCTACACCTTC.

J is TRBJ1-2 and V is TRBV7-2; 8 positions match TRBD1. Germline lookup yields CDR1 SGHTA and CDR2 FQGNSA. This CDR3 is 14 amino acids long. The J segment lost 8 bases and the V segment lost 4 bases, leaving 9 bases of the junction unmatched. The CDR3 nucleotides are TGTGCCAGCAGCTCTCAGGGGGCCGGGGGAGGCTACACCTTC. Amino acids: CASSSQGAGGGYTF.

V and J are TRBV18 and TRBJ1-2; D gene ambiguous. From germline, CDR1 is KGHSH and CDR2 LQKENI. Trimming cost V 6 bases and J 5 bases, with 19 bases left between them. The length of the CDR3 is 15 residues. CDR3 residues: CASSPPRAEVYGYTF. The DNA for the CDR3 is TGTGCCAGCTCTCCCCCCCGGGCAGAAGTTTATGGCTACACCTTC.

This sequence joins TRBV7-9 and TRBJ2-7; D call uncertain. The V and J ends lost 1 base and 0 bases respectively, with 7 bases between them. CDR1 and CDR2 (germline): SEHNR, FQNEAQ (reference sequence). The CDR3 contains 14 residues. The CDR3, as DNA: TGTGCCAGCAGCTTAGATCGGATCTCCTACGAGCAGTACTTC. Translated, it gives CASSLDRISYEQYF.